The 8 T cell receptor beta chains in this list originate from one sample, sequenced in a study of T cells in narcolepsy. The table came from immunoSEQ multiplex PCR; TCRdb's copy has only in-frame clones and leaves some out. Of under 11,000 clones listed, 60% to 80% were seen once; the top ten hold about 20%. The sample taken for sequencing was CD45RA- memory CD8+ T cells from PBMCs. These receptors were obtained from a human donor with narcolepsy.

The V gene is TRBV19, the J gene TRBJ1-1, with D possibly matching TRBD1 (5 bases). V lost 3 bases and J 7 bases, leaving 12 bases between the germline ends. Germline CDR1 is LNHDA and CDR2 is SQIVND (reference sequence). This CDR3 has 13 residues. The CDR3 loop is CASSIPTGIEAFF. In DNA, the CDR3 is TGTGCCAGTAGTATCCCCACAGGAATTGAAGCTTTCTTT.

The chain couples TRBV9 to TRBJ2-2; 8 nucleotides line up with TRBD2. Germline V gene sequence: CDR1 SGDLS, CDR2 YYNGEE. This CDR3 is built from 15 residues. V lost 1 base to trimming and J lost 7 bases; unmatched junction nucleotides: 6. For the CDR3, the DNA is TGTGCCAGCAGCGTAAGCGGGAGCGTTGGCGGGGAGCTGTTTTTT. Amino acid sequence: CASSVSGSVGGELFF.

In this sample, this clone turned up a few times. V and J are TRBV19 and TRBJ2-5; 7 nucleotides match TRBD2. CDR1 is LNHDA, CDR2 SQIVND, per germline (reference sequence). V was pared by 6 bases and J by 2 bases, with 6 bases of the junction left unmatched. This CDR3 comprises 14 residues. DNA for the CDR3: TGTGCCAGTAGCACTCTAGCGGAGCAAGAGACCCAGTACTTC. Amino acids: CASSTLAEQETQYF.

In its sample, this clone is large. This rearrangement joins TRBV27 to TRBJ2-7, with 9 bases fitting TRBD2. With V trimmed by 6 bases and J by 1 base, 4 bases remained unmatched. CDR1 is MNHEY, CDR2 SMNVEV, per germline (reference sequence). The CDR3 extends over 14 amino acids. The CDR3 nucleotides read TGTGCCAGCAGCGGACTAGCGTGGTCCTACGAGCAGTACTTC. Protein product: CASSGLAWSYEQYF.

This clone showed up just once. The CDR3 nucleotides are TGTGCCAGCAGTGAGGGGTCTAACGGGGCCTACGAGCAGTACTTC. This gives the protein CASSEGSNGAYEQYF. The chain links TRBV6-1 to TRBJ2-7; D is perhaps TRBD2 (5 bases). In germline, CDR1 is MNHNS, CDR2 SASEGT. The length of the CDR3 is 15 residues. Trimming left V 3 bases short and J 2 bases short, with 14 bases between.

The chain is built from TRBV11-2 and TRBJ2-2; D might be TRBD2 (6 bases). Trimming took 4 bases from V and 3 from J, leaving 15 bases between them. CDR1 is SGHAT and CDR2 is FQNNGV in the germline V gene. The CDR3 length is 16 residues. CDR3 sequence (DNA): TGTGCCAGCAGCTACCGGAGGGCCCTGGACACCGGGGAGCTGTTTTTT. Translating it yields CASSYRRALDTGELFF. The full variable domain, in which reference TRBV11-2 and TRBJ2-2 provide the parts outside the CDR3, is EAGVAQSPRYKIIEKRQSVAFWCNPISGHATLYWYQQILGQGPKLLIQFQNNGVVDDSQLPKDRFSAERLKGVDSTLKIQPAKLEDSAVYLCASSYRRALDTGELFFGEGSRLTVL.

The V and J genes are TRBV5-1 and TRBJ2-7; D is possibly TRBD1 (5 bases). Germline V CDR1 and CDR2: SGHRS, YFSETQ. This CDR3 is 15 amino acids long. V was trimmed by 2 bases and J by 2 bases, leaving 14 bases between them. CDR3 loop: CASSFVGHLPYEQYF. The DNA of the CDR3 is TGCGCCAGCAGCTTTGTTGGACATCTTCCCTACGAGCAGTACTTC.

The chain's CDR3 is CASSRVGAGGEQFF. DNA for the CDR3: TGTGCCAGCAGCCGTGTGGGGGCCGGCGGTGAGCAGTTCTTC. V usage is TRBV5-6 and J usage is TRBJ2-1; TRBD1 is a possible D gene (6 bases). This CDR3 is 14 amino acids long. Trimming took off 4 bases at V and 9 bases at J, with 17 bases between the two ends. Per germline, CDR1 SGHDT and CDR2 YYEEEE.